This T cell receptor (beta chain) originates from a study of early T cells in non-severe SARS-CoV-2 infection. This clonotype appeared a few times. TCRdb redid the calling of the 5' RACE reads with MiXCR, one entry per CDR3 protein. The data contain approximately 28,000 distinct CDR3 sequences, around 6.1% of them singletons. This sequence was found in an adult who was a healthcare worker with PCR-confirmed SARS-CoV-2 infection or an uninfected control (not recorded which). The source was whole blood, collected at baseline.

DNA for the CDR3: TGCAGCGTTGAAGGAGTAGCGGGGGCTAGCTCCTACGAGCAGTACTTC. Its protein is CSVEGVAGASSYEQYF. This rearrangement joins TRBV29-1 to TRBJ2-7, with 9 bases identical to TRBD2. The germline CDR1 and CDR2 sequences are SQVTM and ANQGSEA. Trimming took 1 base from V and 0 from J; bases not matched to a gene: 7. This CDR3 spans 16 amino acids.